These T cell receptor beta chains were read from a single sample in a study of T-cell memory formation after mild COVID-19. TCRdb itself ran the 5' RACE reads through MiXCR, one entry per CDR3 protein. The profile shows 450,000 to 650,000 distinct CDR3 sequences, roughly 20% of them singletons. Sequencing used PBMCs or a T cell subset sorted from them (not recorded which). The origin of the receptors is an adult woman who had mild COVID-19 (a few samples of this study predate the infection). Cell type and time point are not known. CDR3s include the opening cysteine and the closing phenylalanine or tryptophan. D genes are given only for firm matches.

d_gene,j_gene,v_gene,len,CDR3aa
TRBD1,TRBJ1-6,TRBV20-1,15,CSASSPQGNNSPLHF
-,TRBJ2-2,TRBV7-7,12,CASSLVNGELFF
-,TRBJ2-2,TRBV24-1,15,CATSDRERDTGELFF
-,TRBJ1-1,TRBV20-1,17,CSARGGYRVLQDAEAFF
-,TRBJ1-5,TRBV7-6,13,CASSLADTQPQHF
-,TRBJ2-2,TRBV7-9,17,CASSLVFPDFDTGELFF
TRBD1,TRBJ2-1,TRBV7-9,16,CASSYAGQGTGNEQFF
-,TRBJ1-6,TRBV7-2,15,CASSLVRTANSPLHF
-,TRBJ1-1,TRBV5-4,14,CASSPFREDTEAFF
-,TRBJ1-4,TRBV6-5,13,CASSYTCREKLFF
-,TRBJ1-2,TRBV19,15,CASSIDRGRTYGYTF
TRBD2,TRBJ2-1,TRBV7-9,17,CASSPSWASGGHNEQFF
TRBD1,TRBJ1-1,TRBV6-5,13,CASSPTGGFVAFF
-,TRBJ2-1,TRBV11-2,19,CASSRTTGWDTIIYNEQFF
TRBD2,TRBJ2-1,TRBV30,14,CAWSVAGAFGEQFF
-,TRBJ2-7,TRBV4-2,11,CASSHRYEQYF
TRBD2,TRBJ2-1,TRBV7-9,16,CASSSPSGRAADEQFF
TRBD2,TRBJ2-5,TRBV7-2,14,CASSLYGEGETQYF
-,TRBJ2-7,TRBV12-5,11,CASGFDLEEYF
-,TRBJ2-7,TRBV7-9,12,CASSLTLYEQYF
TRBD1,TRBJ2-1,TRBV9,15,CASSVGQGSYNEQFF
-,TRBJ2-5,TRBV25-1,13,CASSESSWETQYF
-,TRBJ1-1,TRBV18,14,CASSTRPENTEAFF
-,TRBJ2-1,TRBV12-3/TRBV12-4,15,CASSPPGLSYNEQFF
TRBD2,TRBJ2-3,TRBV5-6,16,CASSLGTSKTTDTQYF
TRBD1,TRBJ2-2,TRBV15,16,CATSSKWDSSTGELFF
-,TRBJ1-6,TRBV4-1,16,CASSQDRGAGDSPLHF
TRBD2,TRBJ2-7,TRBV5-1,16,CASSWTSGASSYEQYF
TRBD2,TRBJ2-5,TRBV12-3/TRBV12-4,15,CASSLGGAGGETQYF
-,TRBJ2-7,TRBV15,17,CATSRDRNRVASREQYF
-,TRBJ2-2,TRBV7-3,15,CASSLRGEDTGELFF
TRBD1,TRBJ1-1,TRBV5-1,14,CASRSWTGDTEAFF
TRBD2,TRBJ2-7,TRBV4-2,16,CASSQVGRGDYYEQYF
-,TRBJ2-3,TRBV7-3,15,CASSRAGTSTDTQYF
-,TRBJ2-5,TRBV7-2,13,CASSLGLWETQYF
-,TRBJ2-5,TRBV7-7,15,CASSLSSGGLETQYF
-,TRBJ2-1,TRBV29-1,16,CSVEWGGSGLLNEQFF
-,TRBJ2-7,TRBV28,13,CASSLYLPYEQYF
TRBD1,TRBJ2-7,TRBV15,16,CATSRDRTGGHYEQYF
-,TRBJ2-3,TRBV9,16,CASSVHGDVGTDTQYF
TRBD2,TRBJ2-3,TRBV19,16,CASAVISGGLTDTQYF
-,TRBJ2-1,TRBV12-3/TRBV12-4,15,CASTSLGLIPHEQFF
-,TRBJ2-7,TRBV20-1,19,CSARAPRTRVGGSSYEQYF